Listed below are T cell receptor beta chains from one sample, sequenced in a study of shared T cell receptors in the human thymus. Sequencing used immunoSEQ multiplex PCR; TCRdb keeps in-frame clones, though not all of them. The table includes hundreds of thousands of clones, around 87% detected once. The same sample was also studied in work on human thymus T cells.

Sequencing was performed on thymocytes. These receptors came from a boy younger than two with a congenital heart defect. Both conserved end residues are part of each CDR3. Each record gives: J gene, V gene, D gene, clone size, CDR3 DNA, CDR3 protein. The D gene is left open where the match is weak. The size of a clone is reported for some rows only, either as once, few or many, or as a class for expanded clones.

J: TRBJ1-5; V: TRBV27; D: TRBD1; size: .; DNA: TGTGCCAGCAGTCCAACAACAGACAGGGGGCGGTTTCAGCCCCAGCATTTT; CDR3: CASSPTTDRGRFQPQHF
J: TRBJ1-1; V: TRBV28; D: TRBD1; size: .; DNA: TGTGCCAGCAGTCCCATCCCCGGGACAGCAGGGAACACTGAAGCTTTCTTT; CDR3: CASSPIPGTAGNTEAFF
J: TRBJ2-1; V: TRBV28; D: TRBD1; size: few; DNA: TGTGCCAGTCGAAAGGACAGGGGCCGCTCCTACAATGAGCAGTTCTTC; CDR3: CASRKDRGRSYNEQFF
J: TRBJ2-7; V: TRBV5-1; D: .; size: .; DNA: TGCGCCAGCAGCTACGGACTCTACTACGAGCAGTACTTC; CDR3: CASSYGLYYEQYF
J: TRBJ1-1; V: TRBV25-1; D: TRBD1; size: .; DNA: TGTGCCAGCAGAAAGAGGGACAGGGACACTGAAGCTTTCTTT; CDR3: CASRKRDRDTEAFF
J: TRBJ1-3; V: TRBV11-2; D: TRBD1; size: once; DNA: TGTGCCAGCATCGACCTAAAACAGGGGATTCATGGAAACACCATATATTTT; CDR3: CASIDLKQGIHGNTIYF
J: TRBJ2-7; V: TRBV15; D: .; size: .; DNA: TGTGCCACCAGCACTGGGGAAGGGGCGGGATCCTACGAGCAGTACTTC; CDR3: CATSTGEGAGSYEQYF
J: TRBJ1-6; V: TRBV6-6; D: .; size: .; DNA: TGTGCCAGCACTGATTTGTTGACAGCTTTTAATTCACCCCTCCACTTT; CDR3: CASTDLLTAFNSPLHF
J: TRBJ1-1; V: TRBV19; D: .; size: .; DNA: TGTGCCAGTAGTCGCCGGGAGTACACTGAAGCTTTCTTT; CDR3: CASSRREYTEAFF
J: TRBJ2-7; V: TRBV5-5; D: TRBD1; size: .; DNA: TGTGCCAGCAGCTTTCGGGACAGGGTAGACGAGCAGTACTTC; CDR3: CASSFRDRVDEQYF
J: TRBJ2-3; V: TRBV6-6; D: .; size: .; DNA: TGTGCCAGTTCATCGGGACTGAAGTACACAGATACGCAGTATTTT; CDR3: CASSSGLKYTDTQYF
J: TRBJ1-1; V: TRBV11-2; D: .; size: .; DNA: TGTGCCAGCAGCTTCACCGGGACAAAAGCTTTCTTT; CDR3: CASSFTGTKAFF
J: TRBJ2-7; V: TRBV30; D: TRBD2; size: .; DNA: TGTGCCTGGACCCAAGGCGGGGGGGCCTCCTACGAGCAGTACTTC; CDR3: CAWTQGGGASYEQYF
J: TRBJ2-7; V: TRBV23-1; D: .; size: .; DNA: TGCGCCAGCAGTCCTCGGACAGGGGCTAGCGGGAACTCCTACGAGCAGTACTTC; CDR3: CASSPRTGASGNSYEQYF
J: TRBJ2-7; V: TRBV5-1; D: TRBD2; size: .; DNA: TGCGCCAGTAGGCCGGGACTAGCCGACCTGCGGCAGTACTTC; CDR3: CASRPGLADLRQYF
J: TRBJ1-5; V: TRBV19; D: .; size: few; DNA: TGTGCCAGTAGTATACGACAGGCCCATCAGCCCCAGCATTTT; CDR3: CASSIRQAHQPQHF